This T cell receptor (beta chain) stems from a study of T cells in Graves' hyperthyroidism and ophthalmopathy. Study details: Peripheral blood was collected at initial diagnosis, before any treatment. Study-level findings and limits: Most expanded thyroid clonotypes above 0.001 also appeared in blood.

Germline CDR1 reads DFQATT; CDR2 reads SNEGSKA (reference sequence). With 5 bases clipped from V and 4 bases from J, the junction kept 4 bases outside the gene matches. This CDR3 has 14 residues. TCR beta CDR3 regions were amplified from RNA transcripts. A first-round RT-PCR of the TCR CDR3 used the HTBI primer set. TCRdb passed the multiplex PCR reads through MiXCR, listing each CDR3 protein once. The sample includes approximately 610,000 distinct CDR3 sequences, about 14% of them seen just once. The sample holds many counts of this clonotype. The antigen is not known. The chain has TRBV20-1 and TRBJ2-7; 14 bases map to TRBD2. Specimen: blood. The source is a woman aged 35 to 49 with Graves' ophthalmopathy. CDR3 protein: CSAGTSGRGYEQYF. The DNA of the CDR3 is TGCAGTGCTGGGACTAGCGGGAGAGGATACGAGCAGTACTTC.